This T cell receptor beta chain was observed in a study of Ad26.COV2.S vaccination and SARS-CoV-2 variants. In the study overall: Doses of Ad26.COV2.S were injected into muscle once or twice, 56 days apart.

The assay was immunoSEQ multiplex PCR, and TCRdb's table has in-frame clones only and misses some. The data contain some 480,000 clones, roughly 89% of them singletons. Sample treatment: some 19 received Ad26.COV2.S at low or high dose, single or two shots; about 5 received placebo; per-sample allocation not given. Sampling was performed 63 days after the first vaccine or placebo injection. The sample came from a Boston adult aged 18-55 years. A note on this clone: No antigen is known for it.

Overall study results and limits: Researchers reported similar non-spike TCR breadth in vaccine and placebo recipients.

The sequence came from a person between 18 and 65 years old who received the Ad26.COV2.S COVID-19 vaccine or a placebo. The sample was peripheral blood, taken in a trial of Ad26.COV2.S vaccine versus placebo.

The CDR3 DNA sequence: TGTGCCAGCAGCCCCCAGGAGGACACTGAAGCTTTCTTT. It translates to CASSPQEDTEAFF. The genes are TRBV7-9 and TRBJ1-1; no reliable D call. The CDR3 length is 13 residues. The V end was cut by 5 bases, the J end by 3 bases, with 10 bases between. Germline V gives CDR1 SEHNR, CDR2 FQNEAQ (reference sequence). Variable domain in full (rest from reference TRBV7-9 and TRBJ1-1): DTGVSQNPRHKITKRGQNVTFRCDPISEHNRLYWYRQTLGQGPEFLTYFQNEAQLEKSRLLSDRFSAERPKGSFSTLEIQRTEQGDSAMYLCASSPQEDTEAFFGQGTRLTVV.